The 25 T cell receptor beta chains presented below share a single source sample, sequenced in a study of CD8 T cells in Susac syndrome. RNA totalling roughly 0.45 to 1 ug underwent reverse transcription with random hexamers. TCRdb re-analysed the immunoSEQ multiplex PCR reads in MiXCR, keeping a single row per CDR3 protein. The table has 140,000 to 150,000 distinct CDR3 sequences, around 94% seen once; the top ten hold roughly 0.083%. Material for sequencing was CD4+ T cells from PBMCs. The receptor source for this set is a human donor in good health.

The chain links TRBV19 to TRBJ1-4; D is unresolved. The CDR3 contains 14 residues. Trimming took off 6 bases at V and 0 bases at J, with 8 bases between the two ends. Germline V gene sequence: CDR1 LNHDA, CDR2 SQIVND (reference sequence). The CDR3 coding sequence is TGTGCCAGTAGCCCATCCGCAACTAATGAAAAACTGTTTTTT. This translates into CASSPSATNEKLFF.

The V and J genes are TRBV12-3 or TRBV12-4 and TRBJ1-1; D remains unclear. CDR3 length: 14 amino acids. The V gene lost 7 bases and the J gene lost 1 base, with 13 bases spanning the gap. CDR3 sequence (DNA): TGTGCCAGCAACCCCCGGGTCCCGAACACTGAAGCTTTCTTT. Its protein is CASNPRVPNTEAFF.

The chain couples TRBV15 to TRBJ2-7; D remains unclear. Trimming stripped 0 bases from V and 5 bases from J, with 11 bases between. Germline CDR1 LNHNV, CDR2 YYDKDF (reference sequence). There are 14 residues in the CDR3. Here the CDR3 DNA reads TGTGCCACCAGCAGAGATTACACGCACCACGAGCAGTACTTC. Encoded protein: CATSRDYTHHEQYF.

The chain carries TRBV15 and TRBJ1-4, with D perhaps matching TRBD1 (6 bases). This CDR3 has 16 residues. From germline, CDR1 is LNHNV and CDR2 YYDKDF (reference sequence). V gave up 5 bases and J gave up 5 bases, with 18 bases separating them. CDR3 loop: CATSWPGGYGNEKLFF. In nucleotides, the CDR3 is TGTGCCACCAGCTGGCCGGGGGGCTACGGGAATGAAAAACTGTTTTTT.

The rearrangement uses TRBV20-1 and TRBJ1-1; 10 bases align to TRBD1. V shed 6 bases and J 0 bases; nucleotides not matched to a gene: 10. CDR1 is DFQATT and CDR2 is SNEGSKA in the germline V gene (reference sequence). This CDR3 spans 16 amino acids. This CDR3 reads CSAPDPGQGLNTEAFF. The CDR3 region has the DNA TGCAGTGCCCCCGACCCGGGACAGGGGTTGAACACTGAAGCTTTCTTT.

CDR3 loop: CASGLVLADQETQYF. The CDR3 DNA reads as TGTGCTAGTGGTTTGGTACTAGCGGACCAAGAGACCCAGTACTTC. The J gene is TRBJ2-5, the V gene TRBV12-5; 8 bases line up with TRBD2. The CDR3 has 15 amino acids. The V gene's germline CDR1 is LGHNT and CDR2 FRNRAP. V was pared by 0 bases and J by 0 bases, with 0 bases of the junction left unmatched.

The CDR3 protein is CASSADRGSTDTQYF. DNA of the CDR3: TGTGCCAGCAGTGCGGACAGGGGCTCCACAGATACGCAGTATTTT. The chain is built from TRBV2 and TRBJ2-3; 9 bases map to TRBD1. The CDR3 loop spans 15 amino acids. The J segment lost 2 bases and the V segment lost 4 bases, leaving 4 bases of the junction unmatched. The germline V gene encodes CDR1 SNHLY and CDR2 FYNNEI.

This clonotype came up once. The chain joins TRBV25-1 to TRBJ2-7, with D hard to call. V gave up 10 bases and J gave up 2 bases, with 15 bases separating them. The CDR3 covers 13 residues. Germline V gene sequence: CDR1 MGHDK, CDR2 SYGVNS. In DNA, the CDR3 is TGTGCCACCACCCAGAGGACCACCTACGAGCAGTACTTC. Translating it yields CATTQRTTYEQYF.

The chain couples TRBV29-1 to TRBJ2-3, with D tentatively TRBD2 (5 bases). V gave up 4 bases and J gave up 2 bases, with 7 bases separating them. The CDR3 has 12 amino acids. Germline V gene data show CDR1 as SQVTM and CDR2 as ANQGSEA. The CDR3 DNA reads as TGCAGCGTTGCAGCGGCCACAGATACGCAGTATTTT. Translation gives CSVAAATDTQYF.

This clonotype was picked up one time. V is TRBV5-1 and J is TRBJ2-4; TRBD1 agrees at 7 bases. Looked up from germline, CDR1 is SGHRS and CDR2 is YFSETQ. V trimming: 6 bases; J trimming: 3 bases; junction bases outside the gene matches: 9. The CDR3 extends over 15 amino acids. The CDR3 DNA reads TGCGCCAGCACCCCGTTCGGGGACAGCAAAAACATTCAGTACTTC. Residues: CASTPFGDSKNIQYF.

This clonotype was observed a single time. The chain recombines TRBV19 with TRBJ2-2; unclear D gene. Germline loops: CDR1 LNHDA, CDR2 SQIVND (reference sequence). V lost 6 bases and J 2 bases, leaving 13 bases between the germline ends. The CDR3 is 15 residues long. The DNA of the CDR3 is TGTGCCAGTAGGGCTTCTAGATCCAACACCGGGGAGCTGTTTTTT. Translation: CASRASRSNTGELFF.

The V and J genes are TRBV3-1 and TRBJ1-2; D possibly corresponds to TRBD1 (6 bases). V gave up 4 bases and J gave up 8 bases, with 17 bases separating them. CDR1 and CDR2 from the germline V gene are LGHDT and YNNKEL (reference sequence). The CDR3 contains 14 residues. CDR3 nucleotides: TGTGCCAGCAGCCTTTTTGGACAGCGCGGAGGCTACACCTTC. It specifies CASSLFGQRGGYTF.

The chain employs TRBV4-1 and TRBJ2-4; D unresolved. Between the trimmed V and J ends, which lost 0 bases and 10 bases, there was a span of 13 bases. The CDR3 contains 14 residues. CDR1 MGHRA and CDR2 YSYEKL come from the germline V gene. The CDR3 spells CASSQESNKVIQYF. DNA for the CDR3: TGCGCCAGCAGCCAAGAGTCCAACAAGGTTATTCAGTACTTC.

J is TRBJ2-2 and V is TRBV5-1; TRBD1 matches at 8 bases. With 6 bases clipped from V and 1 base from J, the junction kept 5 bases outside the gene matches. In germline, CDR1 is SGHRS, CDR2 YFSETQ. The CDR3 has 15 residues. This CDR3 reads CASTRDRLNTGELFF. The CDR3 region has the DNA TGCGCCAGCACCCGGGACAGGCTGAACACCGGGGAGCTGTTTTTT.

The chain employs TRBV3-1 and TRBJ1-5; no firm D call. The V gene lost 2 bases and the J gene lost 5 bases, with 7 bases spanning the gap. The CDR3 consists of 13 residues. Germline V CDR1 and CDR2: LGHDT, YNNKEL (reference sequence). The DNA for the CDR3 is TGTGCCAGCAGCCAATCCGTGGATCAGCCCCAGCATTTT. Translation: CASSQSVDQPQHF.

This chain uses TRBV6-1 with TRBJ2-2; TRBD1 matches at 7 bases. The V segment lost 5 bases and the J segment 2 bases; nucleotides outside the gene matches: 8. The CDR3 length is 16 residues. Germline V gene data show CDR1 as MNHNS and CDR2 as SASEGT. Written as DNA, the CDR3 is TGTGCCAGCAGTCGGGACAGAGGTTTCAACACCGGGGAGCTGTTTTTT. The encoded protein is CASSRDRGFNTGELFF.

This clonotype was counted only a few times. The junction differs from germline at one of its ends, possibly a read error. J is TRBJ1-1 and V is TRBV5-1; the match to TRBD1 covers 10 bases. Per germline, CDR1 SGHRS and CDR2 YFSETQ. The length of the CDR3 is 14 residues. CDR3 nucleotides: TGTGCCAGTAGCCTGGGACAGGGGTACACTGAAGCTTTCTTT. Protein: CASSLGQGYTEAFF.

V usage is TRBV7-9 and J usage is TRBJ1-4, with 8 bases matching TRBD1. V lost 3 bases, J lost 3 bases, and 9 bases stayed unmatched. The CDR3 runs to 17 residues. Germline CDR1 SEHNR, CDR2 FQNEAQ (reference sequence). The CDR3 protein is CASSFGQGRSANEKLFF. DNA of the CDR3: TGTGCCAGCAGCTTTGGACAGGGTCGGTCAGCTAATGAAAAACTGTTTTTT.

The V and J genes are TRBV20-1 and TRBJ2-1; tentatively, D is TRBD2 (5 bases). Looked up from germline, CDR1 is DFQATT and CDR2 is SNEGSKA (reference sequence). Trimming cost V 3 bases and J 0 bases, with 6 bases left between them. The CDR3 has 13 amino acids. CDR3 amino acids: CSASRGSYNEQFF. In DNA form, the CDR3 reads TGCAGTGCTAGTCGGGGCTCCTACAATGAGCAGTTCTTC.

The J gene is TRBJ1-5, the V gene TRBV15; TRBD1 is a possible D gene (6 bases). V was cut by 5 bases and J by 1 base, with 24 bases left in between. The CDR3 loop spans 19 amino acids. Germline lookup yields CDR1 LNHNV and CDR2 YYDKDF (reference sequence). CDR3 coding DNA: TGTGCCACCAGCTGGGGAGGGGGGGTCGGCAGAACGAGCAATCAGCCCCAGCATTTT. Amino acids: CATSWGGGVGRTSNQPQHF.

The rearrangement joins TRBV6-6 to TRBJ1-3; possible D gene TRBD1, 6 bases. This CDR3 comprises 15 residues. Deletions cut 4 bases from V and 0 bases from J, with 10 bases between. Germline V gives CDR1 MNHNY, CDR2 SVGAGI (reference sequence). This CDR3 is CASSSGGASGNTIYF. The CDR3 DNA is TGTGCCAGCAGTTCGGGGGGGGCCTCTGGAAACACCATATATTTT.

This clonotype was counted a single time. The chain couples TRBV6-5 to TRBJ2-5; the D gene is possibly TRBD2 (6 bases). CDR3 size: 14 residues. Germline assignment: CDR1 MNHEY and CDR2 SVGAGI. V gave up 7 bases and J gave up 2 bases, with 14 bases separating them. CDR3 protein: CASTDSAGQETQYF. The CDR3 coding sequence is TGTGCCAGCACAGACTCCGCGGGACAAGAGACCCAGTACTTC.

The chain uses TRBV14 and TRBJ2-5; D remains unclear. The CDR3 totals 15 residues. V was cut by 1 base and J by 5 bases, with 14 bases left in between. The germline gives CDR1 SGHDN, CDR2 FVKESK. The chain's CDR3 is CASSQGSARRETQYF. The CDR3 DNA is TGTGCCAGCAGCCAAGGGAGCGCTCGGCGGGAGACCCAGTACTTC. Combining the CDR3 with reference TRBV14 and TRBJ2-5 gives the whole variable domain EAGVTQFPSHSVIEKGQTVTLRCDPISGHDNLYWYRRVMGKEIKFLLHFVKESKQDESGMPNNRFLAERTGGTYSTLKVQPAELEDSGVYFCASSQGSARRETQYFGPGTRLLVL.

CDR3 DNA sequence: TGTGCCAGCAGCCAAGCCTTGGGTTGGGCTAATGAGCAGTTCTTC. Amino acid sequence: CASSQALGWANEQFF. V usage is TRBV3-1 and J usage is TRBJ2-1; D gene unclear. The CDR3 is made up of 15 amino acids. Trimming pared 1 base from V and 7 bases from J, leaving 14 bases between. Germline loops: CDR1 LGHDT, CDR2 YNNKEL (reference sequence).

The chain uses TRBV20-1 and TRBJ2-2, with 9 bases identical to TRBD2. CDR3 size: 17 residues. V dropped 0 bases and J dropped 6; count of bases not matched to a gene: 11. Looked up from germline, CDR1 is DFQATT and CDR2 is SNEGSKA (reference sequence). CDR3 residues: CSARETSPGLAPGELFF. The CDR3 nucleotides are TGCAGTGCTAGAGAAACATCACCGGGACTAGCTCCCGGGGAGCTGTTTTTT.